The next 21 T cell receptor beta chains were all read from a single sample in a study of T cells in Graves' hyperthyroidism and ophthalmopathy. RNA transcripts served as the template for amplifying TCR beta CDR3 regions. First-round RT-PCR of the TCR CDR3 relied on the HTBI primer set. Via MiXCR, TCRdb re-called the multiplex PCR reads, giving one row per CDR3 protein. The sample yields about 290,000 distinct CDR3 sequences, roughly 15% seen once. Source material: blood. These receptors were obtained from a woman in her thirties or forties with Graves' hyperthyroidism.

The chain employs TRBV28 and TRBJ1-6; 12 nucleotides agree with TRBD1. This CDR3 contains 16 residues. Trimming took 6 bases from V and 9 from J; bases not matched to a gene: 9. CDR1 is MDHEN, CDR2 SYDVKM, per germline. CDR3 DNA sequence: TGTGCCAGCAGGATAGCCGGGACAGGGGGCGTTTCACCCCTCCACTTT. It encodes CASRIAGTGGVSPLHF.

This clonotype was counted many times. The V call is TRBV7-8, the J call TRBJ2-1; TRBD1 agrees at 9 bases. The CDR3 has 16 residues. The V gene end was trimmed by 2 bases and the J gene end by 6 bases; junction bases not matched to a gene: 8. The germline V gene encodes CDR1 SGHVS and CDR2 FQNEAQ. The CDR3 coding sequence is TGTGCCAGCAGCTTACTCGGGACAGGGTTTTCCAATGAGCAGTTCTTC. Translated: CASSLLGTGFSNEQFF. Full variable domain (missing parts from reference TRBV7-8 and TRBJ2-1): GAGVSQSPRYKVAKRGQDVALRCDPISGHVSLFWYQQALGQGPEFLTYFQNEAQLDKSGLPSDRFFAERPEGSVSTLKIQRTQQEDSAVYLCASSLLGTGFSNEQFFGPGTRLTVL.

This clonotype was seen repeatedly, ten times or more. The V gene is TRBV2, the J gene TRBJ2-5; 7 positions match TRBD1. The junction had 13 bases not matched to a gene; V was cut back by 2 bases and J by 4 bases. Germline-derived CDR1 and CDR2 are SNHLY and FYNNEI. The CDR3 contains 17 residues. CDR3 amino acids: CASSETRYIGGVETQYF. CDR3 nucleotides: TGTGCCAGCAGTGAAACCCGATACATAGGGGGCGTAGAGACCCAGTACTTC.

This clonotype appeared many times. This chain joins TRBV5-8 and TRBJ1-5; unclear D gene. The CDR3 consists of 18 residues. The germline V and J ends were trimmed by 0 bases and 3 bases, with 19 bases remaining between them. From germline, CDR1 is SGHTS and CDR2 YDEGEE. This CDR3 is CASSLGSGREWPNQPQHF. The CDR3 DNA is TGTGCCAGCAGCTTGGGAAGTGGAAGGGAATGGCCCAATCAGCCCCAGCATTTT.

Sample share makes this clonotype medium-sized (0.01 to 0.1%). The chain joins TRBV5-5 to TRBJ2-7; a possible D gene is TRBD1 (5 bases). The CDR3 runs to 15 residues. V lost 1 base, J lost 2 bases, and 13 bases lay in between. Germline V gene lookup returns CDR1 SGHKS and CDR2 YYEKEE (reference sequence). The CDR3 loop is CASSLSLDSAYEQYF. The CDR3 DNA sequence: TGTGCCAGCAGCTTGTCTCTCGACAGCGCCTACGAGCAGTACTTC.

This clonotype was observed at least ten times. CDR3 protein: CASAPGGGETQYF. CDR3 bases: TGTGCCAGCGCCCCAGGCGGAGGGGAGACCCAGTACTTC. The chain links TRBV7-9 to TRBJ2-5; TRBD2 is a possible D gene (6 bases). V shed 8 bases and J shed 5 bases, with 15 bases lying between them. CDR1 and CDR2 from the germline V gene are SEHNR and FQNEAQ (reference sequence). The CDR3 runs to 13 residues.

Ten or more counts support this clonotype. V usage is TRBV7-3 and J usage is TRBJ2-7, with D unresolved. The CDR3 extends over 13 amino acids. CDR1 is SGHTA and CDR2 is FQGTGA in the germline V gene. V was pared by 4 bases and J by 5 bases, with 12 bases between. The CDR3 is CASSWGPANEQYF. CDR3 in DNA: TGTGCCAGCAGCTGGGGTCCGGCGAACGAGCAGTACTTC.

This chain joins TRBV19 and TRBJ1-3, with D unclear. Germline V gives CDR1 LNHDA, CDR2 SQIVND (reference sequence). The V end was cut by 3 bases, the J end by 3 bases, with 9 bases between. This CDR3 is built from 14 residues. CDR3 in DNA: TGTGCCAGTAGTATGCCCGGATATGGAAACACCATATATTTT. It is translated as CASSMPGYGNTIYF.

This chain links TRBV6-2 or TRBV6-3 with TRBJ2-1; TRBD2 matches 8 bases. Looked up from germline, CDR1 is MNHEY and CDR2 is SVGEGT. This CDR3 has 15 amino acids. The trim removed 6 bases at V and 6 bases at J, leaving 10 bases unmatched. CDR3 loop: CASRHSSGTSNEQFF. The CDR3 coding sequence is TGTGCCAGCAGACACTCATCCGGGACTAGCAATGAGCAGTTCTTC.

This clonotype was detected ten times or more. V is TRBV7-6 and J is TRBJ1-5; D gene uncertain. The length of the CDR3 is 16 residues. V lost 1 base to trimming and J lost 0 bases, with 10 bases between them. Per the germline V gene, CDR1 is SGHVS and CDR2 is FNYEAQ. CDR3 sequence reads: CASSLGGSYSNQPQHF. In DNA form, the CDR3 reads TGTGCCAGCAGCTTAGGCGGCAGCTATAGCAATCAGCCCCAGCATTTT.

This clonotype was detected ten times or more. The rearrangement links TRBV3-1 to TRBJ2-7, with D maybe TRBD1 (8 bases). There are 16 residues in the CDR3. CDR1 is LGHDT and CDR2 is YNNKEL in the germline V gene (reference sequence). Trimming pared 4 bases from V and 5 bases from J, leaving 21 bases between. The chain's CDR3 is CASSLRTGRGIDEQYF. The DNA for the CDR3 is TGTGCCAGCAGCCTACGGACAGGGAGGGGCATCGACGAGCAGTACTTC.

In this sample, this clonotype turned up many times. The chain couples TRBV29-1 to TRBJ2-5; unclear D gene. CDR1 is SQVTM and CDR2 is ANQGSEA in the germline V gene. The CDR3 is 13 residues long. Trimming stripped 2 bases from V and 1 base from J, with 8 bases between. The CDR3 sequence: CSVESHFQETQYF. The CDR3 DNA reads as TGCAGCGTTGAATCCCACTTCCAAGAGACCCAGTACTTC. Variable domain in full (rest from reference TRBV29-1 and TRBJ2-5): SAVISQKPSRDICQRGTSLTIQCQVDSQVTMMFWYRQQPGQSLTLIATANQGSEATYESGFVIDKFPISRPNLTFSTLTVSNMSPEDSSIYLCSVESHFQETQYFGPGTRLLVL.

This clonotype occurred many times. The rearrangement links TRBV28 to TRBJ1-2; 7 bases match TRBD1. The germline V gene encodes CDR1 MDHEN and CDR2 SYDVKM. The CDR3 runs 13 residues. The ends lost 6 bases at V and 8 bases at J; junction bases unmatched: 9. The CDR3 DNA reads TGTGCCAGCAGATCCTGGCAGGGACAGGGCTACACCTTC. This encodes CASRSWQGQGYTF.

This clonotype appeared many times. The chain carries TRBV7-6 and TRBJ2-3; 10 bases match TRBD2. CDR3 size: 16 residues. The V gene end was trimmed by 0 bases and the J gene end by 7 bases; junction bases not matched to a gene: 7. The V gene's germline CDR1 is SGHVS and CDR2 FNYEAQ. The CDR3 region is CASSLAPSGSKNTQYF. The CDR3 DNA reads TGTGCCAGCAGCTTAGCACCTAGCGGGAGCAAAAATACGCAGTATTTT.

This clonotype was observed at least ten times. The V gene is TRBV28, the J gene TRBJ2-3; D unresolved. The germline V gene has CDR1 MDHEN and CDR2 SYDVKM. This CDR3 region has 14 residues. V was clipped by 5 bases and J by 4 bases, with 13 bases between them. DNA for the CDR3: TGTGCCAGCAGTGCCTATAGTGTCCCAGATACGCAGTATTTT. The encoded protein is CASSAYSVPDTQYF.

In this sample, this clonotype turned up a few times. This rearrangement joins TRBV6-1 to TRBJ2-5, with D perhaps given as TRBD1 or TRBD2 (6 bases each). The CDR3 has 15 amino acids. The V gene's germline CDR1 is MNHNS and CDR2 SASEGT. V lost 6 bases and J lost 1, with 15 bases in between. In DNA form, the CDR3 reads TGTGCCAGCAGGGGGGGCCGAGGGGGCCAAGAGACCCAGTACTTC. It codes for CASRGGRGGQETQYF.

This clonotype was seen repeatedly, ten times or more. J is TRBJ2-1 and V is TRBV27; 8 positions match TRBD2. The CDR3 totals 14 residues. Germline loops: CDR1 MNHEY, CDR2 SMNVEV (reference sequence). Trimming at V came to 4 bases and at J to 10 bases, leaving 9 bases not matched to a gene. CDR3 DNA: TGTGCCAGCAGTTGGACGGGAGGGCCGAACGAGCAGTTCTTC. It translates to CASSWTGGPNEQFF.

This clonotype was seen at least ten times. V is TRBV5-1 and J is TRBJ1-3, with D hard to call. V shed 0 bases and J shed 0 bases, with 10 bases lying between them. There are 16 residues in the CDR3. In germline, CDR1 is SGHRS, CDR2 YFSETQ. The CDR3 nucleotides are TGCGCCAGCAGCTTGGAAGCCACCTTCTCTGGAAACACCATATATTTT. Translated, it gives CASSLEATFSGNTIYF.

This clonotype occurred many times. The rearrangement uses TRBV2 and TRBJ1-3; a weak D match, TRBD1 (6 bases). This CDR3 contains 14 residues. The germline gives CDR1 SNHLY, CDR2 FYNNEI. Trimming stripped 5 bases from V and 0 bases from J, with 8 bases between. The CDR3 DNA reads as TGTGCCAGCAGTCGGACAGTCTCTGGAAACACCATATATTTT. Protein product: CASSRTVSGNTIYF.

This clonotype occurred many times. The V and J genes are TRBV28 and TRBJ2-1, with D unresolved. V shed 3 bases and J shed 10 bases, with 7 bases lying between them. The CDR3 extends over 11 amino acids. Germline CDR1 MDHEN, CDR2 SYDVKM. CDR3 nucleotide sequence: TGTGCCAGCAGTTTGGGGTGGGAGCAGTTCTTC. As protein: CASSLGWEQFF.

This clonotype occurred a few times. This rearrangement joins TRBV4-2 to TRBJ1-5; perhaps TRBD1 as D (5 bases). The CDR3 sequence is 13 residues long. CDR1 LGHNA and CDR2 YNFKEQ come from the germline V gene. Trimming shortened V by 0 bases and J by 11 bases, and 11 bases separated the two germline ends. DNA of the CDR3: TGTGCCAGCAGCCAAGAGTGGGGGTCTGCCCAGCATTTT. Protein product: CASSQEWGSAQHF.